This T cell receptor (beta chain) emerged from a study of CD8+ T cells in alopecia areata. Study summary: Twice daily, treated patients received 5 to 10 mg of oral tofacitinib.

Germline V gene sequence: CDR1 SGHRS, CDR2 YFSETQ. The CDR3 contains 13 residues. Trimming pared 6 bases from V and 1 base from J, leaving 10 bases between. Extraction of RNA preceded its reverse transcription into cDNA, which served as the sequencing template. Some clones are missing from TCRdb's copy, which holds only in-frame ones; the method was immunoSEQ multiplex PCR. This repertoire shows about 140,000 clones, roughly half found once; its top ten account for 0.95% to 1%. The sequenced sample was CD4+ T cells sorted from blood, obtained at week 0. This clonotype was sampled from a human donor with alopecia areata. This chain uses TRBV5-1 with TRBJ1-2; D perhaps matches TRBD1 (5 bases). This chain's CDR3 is CASTRDLNYGYTF. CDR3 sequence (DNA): TGCGCCAGCACTCGGGACCTTAACTATGGCTACACCTTC.